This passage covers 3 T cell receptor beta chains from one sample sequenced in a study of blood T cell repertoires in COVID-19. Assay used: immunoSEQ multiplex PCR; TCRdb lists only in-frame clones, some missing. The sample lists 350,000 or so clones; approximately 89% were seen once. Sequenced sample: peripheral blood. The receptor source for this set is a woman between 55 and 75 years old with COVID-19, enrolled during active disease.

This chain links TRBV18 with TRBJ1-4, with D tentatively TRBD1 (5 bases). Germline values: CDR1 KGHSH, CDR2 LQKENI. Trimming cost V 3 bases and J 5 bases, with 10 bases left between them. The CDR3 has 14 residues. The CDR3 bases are TGTGCCAGCTCACCCTCCGGGGGGAATGAAAAACTGTTTTTT. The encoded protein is CASSPSGGNEKLFF.

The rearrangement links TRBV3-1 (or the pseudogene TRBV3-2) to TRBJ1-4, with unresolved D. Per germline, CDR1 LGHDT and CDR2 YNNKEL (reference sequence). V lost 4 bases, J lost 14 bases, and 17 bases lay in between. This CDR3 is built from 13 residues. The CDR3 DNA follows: TGTGCCAGCAGCCCAACCCTCAGGATGACCCTGTTTTTT. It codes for CASSPTLRMTLFF.

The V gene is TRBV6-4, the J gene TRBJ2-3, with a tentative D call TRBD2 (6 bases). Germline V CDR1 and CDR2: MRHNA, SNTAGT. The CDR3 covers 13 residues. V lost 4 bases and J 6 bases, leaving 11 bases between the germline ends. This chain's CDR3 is CASSGQGGDTQYF. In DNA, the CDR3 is TGTGCCAGCAGTGGGCAGGGAGGTGATACGCAGTATTTT.